This TCR beta chain was recovered during a study of OX40 agonist ivuxolimab in advanced cancers. At the level of the study: Every patient in dose escalation had hepatocellular carcinoma, melanoma, renal cell or head and neck cancer. Prior anti-PD-1, anti-PD-L1 or anti-CTLA-4 therapy did not bar entry, and approximately 40% had some. Study-wide points: On average, CD8+ T cells had more expanded clones than CD4+.

The CDR3 consists of 14 residues. V was clipped by 5 bases and J by 9 bases; unmatched bases: 6. The germline V gene encodes CDR1 MNHEY and CDR2 SVGAGI. Sequenced by immunoSEQ multiplex PCR; TCRdb stores in-frame clones only, minus some. The data show around 100,000 clones, around 95% seen once. Only one count was recorded for this clone. Its antigen is unidentified. The chain combines TRBV6-5 with TRBJ2-1; 11 bases align to TRBD2. The sequencing here drew on CD4+ or CD8+ T cells sorted from blood, taken in a trial of the OX40 agonist ivuxolimab. The source of this sequence is an adult with an advanced solid tumor such as melanoma, head and neck, liver or kidney cancer. The CDR3 sequence is CASSPGTSGGEQFF. In nucleotides, the CDR3 is TGTGCCAGCAGTCCAGGGACTAGCGGCGGTGAGCAGTTCTTC.